This T cell receptor beta chain was obtained from a study of beta chain features in type 1 diabetes. Study-wide background: Healthy donors resembled patients in age, gender and cell yields. The number of sorted cells examined across all samples was approximately 110,000,000. General study points: Type 1 diabetes patients had VDJ junctions that carried fewer insertions and more deletions. Moderately but significantly shorter TCRB CDR3s were found in Type 1 diabetes patients in all four CD4+ subsets.

CDR1 SEHNR and CDR2 FQNEAQ come from the germline V gene (reference sequence). Between the trimmed V and J ends, which lost 3 bases and 3 bases, there was a span of 6 bases. The length of the CDR3 is 13 residues. As for this clone: Its antigen is unidentified.

cDNA synthesis used the whole RNA isolate, giving expressed TCRB sequences. Assay: immunoSEQ multiplex PCR; the TCRdb copy retains only in-frame clones and omits some. Among approximately 260,000 clones, less than 30% were seen once, and the ten largest hold approximately 0.011%. Sequences were obtained from naive CD4+ T cells from blood. This TCR came from a woman aged 30 to 39 with type 1 diabetes. J is TRBJ2-1 and V is TRBV7-9; D unclear. Here the CDR3 reads CASSLADYNEQFF. CDR3 DNA: TGTGCCAGCAGCTTGGCAGACTACAATGAGCAGTTCTTC.